This entry lists 25 T cell receptor beta chains sequenced from one sample in a study of shared clonotypes between healthy human individuals. Sequenced by immunoSEQ multiplex PCR; TCRdb stores in-frame clones only, minus some. The repertoire holds under 2,500,000 clones, with roughly 95% as singletons. What was sequenced was naive CD4+ T cells sorted from blood. Subset indicated: CD45RA+ positively selected. These receptors originate from a man between 18 and 35 years old in good health.

The chain joins TRBV18 to TRBJ1-1, with 8 nucleotides matching TRBD1. Losses at the gene ends were 7 bases for V and 0 bases for J; bases not matched to a gene: 7. This CDR3 comprises 15 residues. Germline CDR1 reads KGHSH; CDR2 reads LQKENI. The DNA for the CDR3 is TGTGCCAGCTTAAGTCGGGACAGGATGAACACTGAAGCTTTCTTT. This codes for CASLSRDRMNTEAFF.

V is TRBV9 and J is TRBJ2-1; the D gene is possibly TRBD1 (6 bases). The V and J ends lost 3 bases and 3 bases respectively, with 16 bases between them. Germline V CDR1 and CDR2: SGDLS, YYNGEE. The CDR3 contains 16 residues. CDR3 DNA sequence: TGTGCCAGCAGCGCCCGAACAGGGCCCCTCTACAATGAGCAGTTCTTC. It codes for CASSARTGPLYNEQFF.

V is TRBV9 and J is TRBJ1-2; 10 positions agree with TRBD1. Germline lookup yields CDR1 SGDLS and CDR2 YYNGEE. The length of the CDR3 is 14 residues. The junction had 6 bases not matched to a gene; V was cut back by 4 bases and J by 6 bases. The CDR3 is CASSSWTGGNGYTF. The CDR3 DNA follows: TGTGCCAGCAGCTCCTGGACAGGGGGAAATGGCTACACCTTC.

The chain uses TRBV7-2 and TRBJ2-3; 10 positions agree with TRBD2. The V gene end was trimmed by 1 base and the J gene end by 3 bases; junction bases not matched to a gene: 10. The V gene's germline CDR1 is SGHTA and CDR2 FQGNSA. The CDR3 runs to 18 residues. CDR3 DNA sequence: TGTGCCAGCAGCTTAGTGGGTGTTGAAGCGGGAGGGACAGATACGCAGTATTTT. Its protein product is CASSLVGVEAGGTDTQYF.

This chain joins TRBV10-3 and TRBJ2-7, with 7 bases fitting TRBD1. Germline CDR1 ENHRY, CDR2 SYGVKD. J lost 3 bases, V lost 10 bases, and 6 bases had no gene match. CDR3 size: 12 residues. The CDR3 loop is CATTGQNYEQYF. The CDR3, as DNA: TGTGCCACCACGGGACAGAACTACGAGCAGTACTTC.

This clone was seen just once. V usage is TRBV7-2 and J usage is TRBJ1-1; TRBD1 is a possible D gene (5 bases). The CDR3 consists of 14 residues. The V end was cut by 5 bases, the J end by 1 base, with 11 bases between. The germline gives CDR1 SGHTA, CDR2 FQGNSA. The CDR3 DNA follows: TGTGCCAGCAGCGTCGGGGGATCGAACACTGAAGCTTTCTTT. Translated: CASSVGGSNTEAFF.

The rearrangement joins TRBV13 to TRBJ1-1, with D unclear. CDR3 size: 12 residues. The germline V gene encodes CDR1 PRHDT and CDR2 FYEKMQ (reference sequence). V lost 4 bases, J lost 7 bases, and 10 bases lay in between. The CDR3 here is CASSSSGGEAFF. For the CDR3, the DNA is TGTGCCAGCAGCTCCTCCGGCGGTGAAGCTTTCTTT.

V and J are TRBV18 and TRBJ1-5, with D possibly being TRBD1 (6 bases). This CDR3 contains 15 residues. CDR1 is KGHSH and CDR2 is LQKENI in the germline V gene. The germline V and J ends were trimmed by 0 bases and 3 bases, with 9 bases remaining between them. The CDR3 DNA sequence: TGTGCCAGCTCACCACCGGGGGGGGCCAATCAGCCCCAGCATTTT. Translated, it gives CASSPPGGANQPQHF. Full variable domain (rest looked up from reference TRBV18 and TRBJ1-5): NAGVMQNPRHLVRRRGQEARLRCSPMKGHSHVYWYRQLPEEGLKFMVYLQKENIIDESGMPKERFSAEFPKEGPSILRIQQVVRGDSAAYFCASSPPGGANQPQHFGDGTRLSIL.

V usage is TRBV7-9 and J usage is TRBJ2-7, with D maybe TRBD1 (6 bases). CDR1 SEHNR and CDR2 FQNEAQ come from the germline V gene (reference sequence). This CDR3 is 14 amino acids long. With 5 bases removed from V and 2 bases from J, the gap between germline ends came to 13 bases. CDR3: CASSRSGAPYEQYF. Written as DNA, the CDR3 is TGTGCCAGCAGCAGATCAGGGGCCCCCTACGAGCAGTACTTC. Combining the CDR3 with reference TRBV7-9 and TRBJ2-7 gives the whole variable domain DTGVSQNPRHKITKRGQNVTFRCDPISEHNRLYWYRQTLGQGPEFLTYFQNEAQLEKSRLLSDRFSAERPKGSFSTLEIQRTEQGDSAMYLCASSRSGAPYEQYFGPGTRLTVT.

Note on this clone: The sample contains more than one DNA sequence encoding this CDR3. The chain employs TRBV7-2 and TRBJ2-7; 7 positions agree with TRBD2. CDR3 length: 15 amino acids. V was pared by 1 base and J by 3 bases, with 6 bases of the junction left unmatched. CDR1 and CDR2 from the germline V gene are SGHTA and FQGNSA. DNA of the CDR3: TGTGCCAGCAGCTTAGGGGGAGGGTCGGGCTACGAGCAGTACTTC. This sequence encodes CASSLGGGSGYEQYF.

The chain has TRBV2 and TRBJ2-7, with D tentatively TRBD1 (5 bases). CDR3 size: 14 residues. Per germline, CDR1 SNHLY and CDR2 FYNNEI. V lost 5 bases and J 0 bases, leaving 11 bases between the germline ends. CDR3 in amino acids: CASSLRQNSYEQYF. The CDR3 nucleotides are TGTGCCAGCAGTCTGCGACAGAACTCCTACGAGCAGTACTTC. The variable domain in full, completed from reference TRBV2 and TRBJ2-7, reads EPEVTQTPSHQVTQMGQEVILRCVPISNHLYFYWYRQILGQKVEFLVSFYNNEISEKSEIFDDQFSVERPDGSNFTLKIRSTKLEDSAMYFCASSLRQNSYEQYFGPGTRLTVT.

The V and J genes are TRBV7-2 and TRBJ2-7, with D maybe TRBD2 (5 bases). V shed 0 bases and J shed 0 bases, with 6 bases lying between them. The CDR3 contains 14 residues. CDR1 SGHTA and CDR2 FQGNSA come from the germline V gene. CDR3 DNA sequence: TGTGCCAGCAGCTTAGCGCGGGCCTCCTACGAGCAGTACTTC. Translating it yields CASSLARASYEQYF. The full variable domain, completed using reference TRBV7-2 and TRBJ2-7, is GAGVSQSPSNKVTEKGKDVELRCDPISGHTALYWYRQSLGQGLEFLIYFQGNSAPDKSGLPSDRFSAERTGGSVSTLTIQRTQQEDSAVYLCASSLARASYEQYFGPGTRLTVT.

The chain employs TRBV10-3 and TRBJ2-3; 9 bases are a match to TRBD1. CDR1 is ENHRY and CDR2 is SYGVKD in the germline V gene. The CDR3 consists of 15 residues. J gave up 3 bases and V 4 bases, and 5 bases lay outside the gene matches. This CDR3 is CAISVGTGSTDTQYF. The CDR3 region has the DNA TGTGCCATCAGTGTGGGGACAGGGTCTACAGATACGCAGTATTTT.

V gene TRBV4-2 combines with J gene TRBJ2-3, with 11 bases matching TRBD2. This CDR3 is built from 15 residues. Trimming took 4 bases from V and 2 from J; bases not matched to a gene: 2. Germline V gives CDR1 LGHNA, CDR2 YNFKEQ. The CDR3 region is CASSRLAGNTDTQYF. DNA of the CDR3: TGTGCCAGCAGCCGACTAGCGGGGAACACAGATACGCAGTATTTT.

The rearrangement joins TRBV5-1 to TRBJ2-2, with D perhaps being TRBD1 or TRBD2 (5 bases each). CDR1 and CDR2 (germline): SGHRS, YFSETQ. CDR3 size: 17 residues. V was shortened by 0 bases and J by 4 bases, with 16 bases between the two germline ends. CDR3 coding DNA: TGCGCCAGCAGCTTGGAGGCACGGGGCGCGGGCACCGGGGAGCTGTTTTTT. Its protein product is CASSLEARGAGTGELFF. Supplemented by reference TRBV5-1 and TRBJ2-2, the full variable domain reads KAGVTQTPRYLIKTRGQQVTLSCSPISGHRSVSWYQQTPGQGLQFLFEYFSETQRNKGNFPGRFSGRQFSNSRSEMNVSTLELGDSALYLCASSLEARGAGTGELFFGEGSRLTVL.

V and J are TRBV30 and TRBJ1-1; TRBD1 might be the D (5 bases). This CDR3 spans 14 amino acids. Germline V gives CDR1 GTSNPN, CDR2 SVGIG (reference sequence). V was trimmed by 1 base and J by 0 bases, leaving 9 bases between them. CDR3 coding DNA: TGTGCCTGGAGTGATGGCAGGGTGAACACTGAAGCTTTCTTT. Protein sequence: CAWSDGRVNTEAFF.

This rearrangement joins TRBV9 to TRBJ2-1; 10 bases fit TRBD2. This CDR3 is 16 amino acids long. Trimming cost V 3 bases and J 8 bases; bases outside gene matches: 11. Per germline, CDR1 SGDLS and CDR2 YYNGEE. The CDR3 is CASSADSGTSVDEQFF. The CDR3 DNA follows: TGTGCCAGCAGCGCCGACTCCGGGACTAGCGTTGATGAGCAGTTCTTC.

V is TRBV5-1 and J is TRBJ2-7; 14 bases match TRBD2. This CDR3 is 14 amino acids long. The trim removed 5 bases at V and 5 bases at J, leaving 3 bases unmatched. Germline CDR1 and CDR2: SGHRS and YFSETQ. The DNA for the CDR3 is TGCGCCAGCAGGACGGGACTAGCGGGAGACGAGCAGTACTTC. Protein: CASRTGLAGDEQYF.

This chain connects TRBV6-6 to TRBJ2-5; 9 bases line up with TRBD2. CDR1 is MNHNY and CDR2 is SVGAGI in the germline V gene (reference sequence). The length of the CDR3 is 16 residues. The V gene end was trimmed by 4 bases and the J gene end by 5 bases; junction bases not matched to a gene: 11. CDR3 in DNA: TGTGCCAGCAGTTCCGAACAGGCGGGAGGGAGGGAGACCCAGTACTTC. The encoded protein is CASSSEQAGGRETQYF.

The J gene is TRBJ2-3, the V gene TRBV27; 8 bases line up with TRBD1. Germline lookup yields CDR1 MNHEY and CDR2 SMNVEV (reference sequence). This CDR3 spans 16 amino acids. With V trimmed by 5 bases and J by 4 bases, 11 bases remained unmatched. The CDR3 region is CASSPWDRLIPDTQYF. The DNA for the CDR3 is TGTGCCAGCAGTCCCTGGGACAGGCTTATCCCAGATACGCAGTATTTT.

This chain joins TRBV19 and TRBJ1-5; D is ambiguous. Trimming pared 2 bases from V and 4 bases from J, leaving 9 bases between. CDR1 and CDR2 from the germline V gene are LNHDA and SQIVND (reference sequence). This CDR3 comprises 14 residues. The CDR3 DNA follows: TGTGCCAGTAGTATATCTACAGAAAATCAGCCCCAGCATTTT. Translation: CASSISTENQPQHF.

The chain couples TRBV28 to TRBJ1-5, with D possibly matching TRBD1 (6 bases). The CDR3 is made up of 18 amino acids. The V gene lost 7 bases and the J gene lost 5 bases, with 27 bases spanning the gap. Germline lookup yields CDR1 MDHEN and CDR2 SYDVKM. CDR3 coding DNA: TGTGCCAGCACCGACCCTCCCCGACAGGCCACACGCGATCAGCCCCAGCATTTT. Its protein is CASTDPPRQATRDQPQHF.

The chain links TRBV2 to TRBJ2-1, with D uncertain. The CDR3 totals 11 residues. Trimming removed 6 bases at V and 5 bases at J, with 5 bases between. The germline CDR1 and CDR2 sequences are SNHLY and FYNNEI. CDR3 nucleotide sequence: TGTGCCAGCAGAATCAACAATGAGCAGTTCTTC. Protein: CASRINNEQFF.

The genes are TRBV5-8 and TRBJ1-5; 7 bases line up with TRBD1. Germline V gene data show CDR1 as SGHTS and CDR2 as YDEGEE. The CDR3 extends over 16 amino acids. J lost 6 bases, V lost 4 bases, and 13 bases had no gene match. In DNA, the CDR3 is TGTGCCAGCAGCCGGACAGGAATGTCGGGCGGTCAGCCCCAGCATTTT. Encoded protein: CASSRTGMSGGQPQHF. The full variable domain, its missing parts supplied by reference TRBV5-8 and TRBJ1-5, is EAGVTQSPTHLIKTRGQQATLRCSPISGHTSVYWYQQALGLGLQFLLWYDEGEERNRGNFPPRFSGRQFPNYSSELNVNALELEDSALYLCASSRTGMSGGQPQHFGDGTRLSIL.

The V call is TRBV9, the J call TRBJ2-4, with 7 bases that match TRBD2. The CDR3 spans 15 residues. Germline-derived CDR1 and CDR2 are SGDLS and YYNGEE. V trimming: 3 bases; J trimming: 2 bases; junction bases outside the gene matches: 5. CDR3 bases: TGTGCCAGCAGCGAATCACTAGCGACCAAAAACATTCAGTACTTC. Encoded protein: CASSESLATKNIQYF.